These 15 T cell receptor beta chains were sequenced from one sample in a study of OX40 agonist ivuxolimab in advanced cancers. TCRdb keeps only in-frame clones here, not all; method: immunoSEQ multiplex PCR. Found here are 55,000 or so clones, about nine tenths of them singletons; the top ten hold 15% to 20%. Sequencing was performed on CD4+ or CD8+ T cells sorted from blood, taken in a trial of the OX40 agonist ivuxolimab. These receptors came from an adult with an advanced solid tumor such as melanoma, head and neck, liver or kidney cancer.

This clone was observed a single time. The chain is built from TRBV30 and TRBJ1-1, with 7 nucleotides matching TRBD1. The CDR3 covers 15 residues. Per germline, CDR1 GTSNPN and CDR2 SVGIG (reference sequence). The trim removed 1 base at V and 5 bases at J, leaving 10 bases unmatched. CDR3 residues: CAWSAPSPGGTEAFF. As DNA, the CDR3 is TGTGCCTGGAGTGCACCCAGCCCAGGGGGGACTGAAGCTTTCTTT.

The chain joins TRBV11-2 to TRBJ1-6; TRBD1 aligns across 7 bases. The CDR3 runs to 15 residues. Looked up from germline, CDR1 is SGHAT and CDR2 is FQNNGV. J was trimmed by 8 bases and V by 5 bases; bases with no gene match: 9. CDR3: CASSDQTGPYSPLHF. CDR3 nucleotides: TGTGCCAGCAGCGATCAGACAGGGCCGTATTCACCCCTCCACTTT.

The chain combines TRBV10-3 with TRBJ2-7; 8 nucleotides match TRBD1. V trimming: 3 bases; J trimming: 3 bases; junction bases outside the gene matches: 4. The CDR3 loop spans 14 amino acids. CDR1 is ENHRY and CDR2 is SYGVKD in the germline V gene. CDR3 bases: TGTGCCATCAGTGATCGGACAGGGTTCTACGAGCAGTACTTC. Translation gives CAISDRTGFYEQYF.

J is TRBJ1-1 and V is TRBV28; 9 positions match TRBD1. The CDR3 has 14 residues. V lost 6 bases and J lost 3; bases outside the gene matches: 5. Germline values: CDR1 MDHEN, CDR2 SYDVKM. CDR3 nucleotide sequence: TGTGCCAGCAGAACCCGGGACAGGGACACTGAAGCTTTCTTT. This codes for CASRTRDRDTEAFF.

V is TRBV11-2 and J is TRBJ2-2; tentatively, D is TRBD1 (5 bases). CDR3 length equals 16 residues. Trimming pared 0 bases from V and 3 bases from J, leaving 11 bases between. CDR1 SGHAT and CDR2 FQNNGV come from the germline V gene. CDR3 sequence: CASSLDQGVDTGELFF. The CDR3 region has the DNA TGTGCCAGCAGCTTAGATCAGGGTGTGGACACCGGGGAGCTGTTTTTT.

This chain connects TRBV5-1 to TRBJ1-1; 9 bases align to TRBD1. The CDR3 runs 15 residues. Per germline, CDR1 SGHRS and CDR2 YFSETQ. V lost 3 bases and J lost 1; bases outside the gene matches: 4. CDR3 loop: CASSSRQGENTEAFF. As DNA, the CDR3 is TGCGCCAGCAGCTCTAGACAGGGGGAGAACACTGAAGCTTTCTTT.

The V and J genes are TRBV5-6 and TRBJ2-3; a possible D gene is TRBD1 (6 bases). Germline CDR1 reads SGHDT; CDR2 reads YYEEEE. Trimming stripped 0 bases from V and 0 bases from J, with 14 bases between. The CDR3 is 17 residues long. The CDR3 here is CASSLESGVLSTDTQYF. CDR3 nucleotides: TGTGCCAGCAGCTTGGAGTCAGGGGTTTTGAGCACAGATACGCAGTATTTT.

The chain has TRBV2 and TRBJ2-7; 9 nucleotides line up with TRBD2. CDR3 length: 14 residues. J lost 7 bases, V lost 7 bases, and 11 bases had no gene match. Germline V gene lookup returns CDR1 SNHLY and CDR2 FYNNEI. DNA of the CDR3: TGTGCCAGCACGGCGGGAGGGCCCCATGGGGAGCAGTACTTC. Amino acid sequence: CASTAGGPHGEQYF.

The chain employs TRBV19 and TRBJ2-6; D is perhaps TRBD1 or TRBD2 (5 bases each). V shed 8 bases and J shed 0 bases, with 11 bases lying between them. This CDR3 has 15 amino acids. The germline V gene has CDR1 LNHDA and CDR2 SQIVND (reference sequence). The DNA of the CDR3 is TGTGCCAGTGGGGGAAGGAACTCTGGGGCCAACGTCCTGACTTTC. Translating it yields CASGGRNSGANVLTF.

This chain links TRBV19 with TRBJ1-5, with TRBD1 identical over 10 bases. The germline CDR1 and CDR2 sequences are LNHDA and SQIVND (reference sequence). The CDR3 contains 16 residues. With 4 bases clipped from V and 2 bases from J, the junction kept 5 bases outside the gene matches. In DNA form, the CDR3 reads TGTGCCAGTAGTAGGGGGACAGGGGTCGGCAATCAGCCCCAGCATTTT. Protein sequence: CASSRGTGVGNQPQHF.

The chain is built from TRBV6-5 and TRBJ2-5, with TRBD1 matching 7 bases. Trimming removed 6 bases from V and 2 bases from J; junction bases left unmatched: 9. The CDR3 is 15 residues long. Germline CDR1 is MNHEY and CDR2 is SVGAGI. CDR3 sequence: CASSRRQGVQETQYF. Written as DNA, the CDR3 is TGTGCCAGCAGCCGTCGACAGGGAGTGCAAGAGACCCAGTACTTC.

V gene TRBV5-1 combines with J gene TRBJ2-5, with 7 bases matching TRBD2. V dropped 0 bases and J dropped 3; count of bases not matched to a gene: 2. CDR1 and CDR2 (germline): SGHRS, YFSETQ. CDR3 length: 14 residues. The CDR3 sequence: CASSLGGSKETQYF. The CDR3 coding sequence is TGCGCCAGCAGCTTGGGCGGGAGTAAAGAGACCCAGTACTTC. Complete variable domain (other parts from reference TRBV5-1 and TRBJ2-5): KAGVTQTPRYLIKTRGQQVTLSCSPISGHRSVSWYQQTPGQGLQFLFEYFSETQRNKGNFPGRFSGRQFSNSRSEMNVSTLELGDSALYLCASSLGGSKETQYFGPGTRLLVL.

The CDR3 sequence is CASSSQGYNEQFF. CDR3 sequence (DNA): TGTGCCAGCAGCTCACAGGGTTACAATGAGCAGTTCTTC. The J gene is TRBJ2-1, the V gene TRBV7-6; the D gene is possibly TRBD1 (6 bases). Trimming removed 4 bases at V and 4 bases at J, with 8 bases between. Germline-derived CDR1 and CDR2 are SGHVS and FNYEAQ. This CDR3 is built from 13 residues. Combining the CDR3 with reference TRBV7-6 and TRBJ2-1 gives the whole variable domain GAGVSQSPRYKVTKRGQDVALRCDPISGHVSLYWYRQALGQGPEFLTYFNYEAQQDKSGLPNDRFSAERPEGSISTLTIQRTEQRDSAMYRCASSSQGYNEQFFGPGTRLTVL.

The gene calls are TRBV5-1 and TRBJ2-4, with D unresolved. Per the germline V gene, CDR1 is SGHRS and CDR2 is YFSETQ. The CDR3 covers 13 residues. The V gene lost 0 bases and the J gene lost 9 bases, with 10 bases spanning the gap. The CDR3 DNA is TGCGCCAGCAGCTTGGAGGTATCTCCCATTCAGTACTTC. Translation: CASSLEVSPIQYF.

The rearrangement uses TRBV7-9 and TRBJ1-2, with 7 bases that match TRBD1. In germline, CDR1 is SEHNR, CDR2 FQNEAQ (reference sequence). The CDR3 extends over 14 amino acids. After removal of 7 bases from V and 2 bases from J, the junction contained 7 bases not matched to a gene. The CDR3 nucleotides are TGTGCCAGCACCCGACAGGGTTCCAACTATGGCTACACCTTC. It specifies CASTRQGSNYGYTF.